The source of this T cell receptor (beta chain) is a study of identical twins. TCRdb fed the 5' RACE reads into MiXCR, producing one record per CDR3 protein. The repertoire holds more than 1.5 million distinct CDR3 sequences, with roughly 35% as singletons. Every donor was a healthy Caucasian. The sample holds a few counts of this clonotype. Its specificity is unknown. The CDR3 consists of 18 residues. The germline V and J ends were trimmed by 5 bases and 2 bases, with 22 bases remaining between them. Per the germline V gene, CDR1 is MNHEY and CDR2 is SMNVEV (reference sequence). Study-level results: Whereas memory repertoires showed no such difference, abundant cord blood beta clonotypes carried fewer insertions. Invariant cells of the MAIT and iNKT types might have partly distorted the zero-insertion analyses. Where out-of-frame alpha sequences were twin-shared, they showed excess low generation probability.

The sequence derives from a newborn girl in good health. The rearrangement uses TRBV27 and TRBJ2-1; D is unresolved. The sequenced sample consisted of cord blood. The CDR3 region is CASSSSPSLGRAYNEQFF. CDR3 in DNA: TGTGCCAGCAGTAGCAGCCCCTCCTTAGGACGCGCCTACAATGAGCAGTTCTTC.